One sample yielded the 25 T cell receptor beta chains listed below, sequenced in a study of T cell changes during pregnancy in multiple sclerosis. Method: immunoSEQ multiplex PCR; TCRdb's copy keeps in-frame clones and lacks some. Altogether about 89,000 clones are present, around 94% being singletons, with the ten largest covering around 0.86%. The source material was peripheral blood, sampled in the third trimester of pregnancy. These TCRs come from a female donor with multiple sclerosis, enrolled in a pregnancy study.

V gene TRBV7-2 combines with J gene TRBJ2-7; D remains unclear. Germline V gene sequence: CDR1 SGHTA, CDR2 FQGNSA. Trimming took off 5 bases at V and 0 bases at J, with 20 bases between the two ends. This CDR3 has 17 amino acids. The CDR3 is CASSPPSGSPSSYEQYF. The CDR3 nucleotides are TGTGCCAGCAGCCCCCCGTCAGGCAGCCCAAGCTCCTACGAGCAGTACTTC. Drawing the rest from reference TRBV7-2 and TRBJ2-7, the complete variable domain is GAGVSQSPSNKVTEKGKDVELRCDPISGHTALYWYRQSLGQGLEFLIYFQGNSAPDKSGLPSDRFSAERTGGSVSTLTIQRTQQEDSAVYLCASSPPSGSPSSYEQYFGPGTRLTVT.

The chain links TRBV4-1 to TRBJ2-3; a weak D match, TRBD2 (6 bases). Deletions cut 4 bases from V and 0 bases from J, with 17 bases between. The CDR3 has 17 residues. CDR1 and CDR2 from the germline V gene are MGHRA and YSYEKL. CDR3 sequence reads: CASSLQATSGSTDTQYF. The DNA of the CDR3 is TGCGCCAGCAGCCTCCAGGCTACCAGCGGGAGCACAGATACGCAGTATTTT.

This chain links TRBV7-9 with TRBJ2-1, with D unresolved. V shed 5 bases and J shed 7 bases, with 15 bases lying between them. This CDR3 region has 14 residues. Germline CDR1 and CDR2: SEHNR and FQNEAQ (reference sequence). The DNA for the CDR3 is TGTGCCAGCAGCCCGACCAGACTCACGAATGAGCAGTTCTTC. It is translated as CASSPTRLTNEQFF.

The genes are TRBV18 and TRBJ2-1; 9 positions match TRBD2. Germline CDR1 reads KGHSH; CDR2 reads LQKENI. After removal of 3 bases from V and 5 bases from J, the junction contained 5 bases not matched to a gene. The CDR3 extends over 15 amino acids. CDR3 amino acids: CASSPRTSVDNEQFF. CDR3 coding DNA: TGTGCCAGCTCACCCCGGACTAGCGTAGACAATGAGCAGTTCTTC.

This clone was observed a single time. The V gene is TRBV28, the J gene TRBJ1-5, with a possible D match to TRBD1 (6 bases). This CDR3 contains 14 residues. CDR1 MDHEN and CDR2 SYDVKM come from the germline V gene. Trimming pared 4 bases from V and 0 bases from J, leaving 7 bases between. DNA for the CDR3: TGTGCCAGCAGTTGGACAGATAGCAATCAGCCCCAGCATTTT. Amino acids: CASSWTDSNQPQHF.

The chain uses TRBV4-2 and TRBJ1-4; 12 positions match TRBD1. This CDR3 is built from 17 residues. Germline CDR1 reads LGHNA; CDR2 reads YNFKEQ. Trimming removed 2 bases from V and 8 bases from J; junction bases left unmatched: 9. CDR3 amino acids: CASSQQPSGTGGEKLFF. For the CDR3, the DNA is TGTGCCAGCAGCCAACAACCTTCCGGGACAGGGGGCGAAAAACTGTTTTTT.

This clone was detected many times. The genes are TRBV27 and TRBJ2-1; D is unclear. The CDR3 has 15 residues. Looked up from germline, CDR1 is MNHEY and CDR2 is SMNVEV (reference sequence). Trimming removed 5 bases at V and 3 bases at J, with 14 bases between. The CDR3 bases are TGTGCCAGCAGTCTTCGACTCGGTGGCTACAATGAGCAGTTCTTC. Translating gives CASSLRLGGYNEQFF.

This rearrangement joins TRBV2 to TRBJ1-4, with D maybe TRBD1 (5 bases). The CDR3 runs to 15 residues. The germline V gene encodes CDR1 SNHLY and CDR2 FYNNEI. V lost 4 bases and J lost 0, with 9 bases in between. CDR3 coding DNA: TGTGCCAGCAGTGTACAGGCTGCAACTAATGAAAAACTGTTTTTT. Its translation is CASSVQAATNEKLFF.

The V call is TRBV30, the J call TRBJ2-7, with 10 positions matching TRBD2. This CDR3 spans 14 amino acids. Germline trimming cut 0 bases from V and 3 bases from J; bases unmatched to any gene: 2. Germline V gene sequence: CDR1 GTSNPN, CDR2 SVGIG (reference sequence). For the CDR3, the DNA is TGTGCCTGGAGTGTACTAGCGGGGTACTACGAGCAGTACTTC. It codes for CAWSVLAGYYEQYF.

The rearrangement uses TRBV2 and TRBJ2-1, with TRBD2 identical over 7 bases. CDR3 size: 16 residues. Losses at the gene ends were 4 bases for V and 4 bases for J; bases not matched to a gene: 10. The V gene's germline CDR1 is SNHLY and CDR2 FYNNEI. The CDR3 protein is CASSARGLAVYNEQFF. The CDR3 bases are TGTGCCAGCAGTGCCCGAGGGCTAGCGGTTTACAATGAGCAGTTCTTC.

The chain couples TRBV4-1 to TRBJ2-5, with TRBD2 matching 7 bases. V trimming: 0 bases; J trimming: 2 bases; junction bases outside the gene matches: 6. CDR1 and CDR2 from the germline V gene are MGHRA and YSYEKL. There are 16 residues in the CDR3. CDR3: CASSQDRLAAQETQYF. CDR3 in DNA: TGCGCCAGCAGCCAAGATCGGCTAGCGGCACAAGAGACCCAGTACTTC.

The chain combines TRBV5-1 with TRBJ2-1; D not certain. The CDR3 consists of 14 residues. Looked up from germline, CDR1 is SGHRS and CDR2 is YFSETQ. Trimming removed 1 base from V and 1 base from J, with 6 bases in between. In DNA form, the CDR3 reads TGCGCCAGCAGCTTGCAGAATTCCTACAATGAGCAGTTCTTC. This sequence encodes CASSLQNSYNEQFF.

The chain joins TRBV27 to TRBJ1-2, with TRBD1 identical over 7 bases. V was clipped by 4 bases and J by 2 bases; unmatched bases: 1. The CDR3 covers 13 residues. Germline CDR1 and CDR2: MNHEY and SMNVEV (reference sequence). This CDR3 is CASSSRGNYGYTF. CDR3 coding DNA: TGTGCCAGCAGTTCCAGGGGGAACTATGGCTACACCTTC.

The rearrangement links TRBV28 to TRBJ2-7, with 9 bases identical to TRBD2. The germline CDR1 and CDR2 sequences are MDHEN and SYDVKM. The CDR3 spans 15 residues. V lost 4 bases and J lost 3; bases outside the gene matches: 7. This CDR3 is CASSYSGSNSYEQYF. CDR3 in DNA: TGTGCCAGCAGTTATAGCGGGAGTAACAGCTACGAGCAGTACTTC.

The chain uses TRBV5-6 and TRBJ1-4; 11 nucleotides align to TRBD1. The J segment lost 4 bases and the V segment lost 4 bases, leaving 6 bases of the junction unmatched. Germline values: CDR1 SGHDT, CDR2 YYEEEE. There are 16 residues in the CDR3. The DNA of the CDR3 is TGTGCCAGCAGCCCCGGGACAGGGGGGGATAATGAAAAACTGTTTTTT. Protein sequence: CASSPGTGGDNEKLFF.

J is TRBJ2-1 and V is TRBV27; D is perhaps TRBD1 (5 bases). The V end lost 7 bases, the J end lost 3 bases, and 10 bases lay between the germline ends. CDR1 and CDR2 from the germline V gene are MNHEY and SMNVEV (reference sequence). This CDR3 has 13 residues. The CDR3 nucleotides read TGTGCCAGCAAACCAGGGTTCTACAATGAGCAGTTCTTC. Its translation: CASKPGFYNEQFF.

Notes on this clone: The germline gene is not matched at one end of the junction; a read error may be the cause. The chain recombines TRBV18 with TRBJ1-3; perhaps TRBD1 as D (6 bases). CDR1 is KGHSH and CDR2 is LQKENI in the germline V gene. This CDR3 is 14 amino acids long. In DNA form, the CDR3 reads TGTACCAGCTCGACAGGACCCTCTGGAAACACCATATATTTT. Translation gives CTSSTGPSGNTIYF.

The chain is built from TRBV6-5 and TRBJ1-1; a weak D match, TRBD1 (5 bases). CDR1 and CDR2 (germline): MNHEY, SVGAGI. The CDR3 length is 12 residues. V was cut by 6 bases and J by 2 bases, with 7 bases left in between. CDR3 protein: CASRQGNTEAFF. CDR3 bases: TGTGCCAGCAGGCAGGGTAACACTGAAGCTTTCTTT.

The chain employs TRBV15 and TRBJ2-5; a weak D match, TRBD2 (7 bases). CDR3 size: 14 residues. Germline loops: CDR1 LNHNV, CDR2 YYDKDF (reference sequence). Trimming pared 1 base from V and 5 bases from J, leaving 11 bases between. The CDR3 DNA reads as TGTGCCACCAGCAGAGGGGGGGGGCCGGAGACCCAGTACTTC. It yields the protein CATSRGGGPETQYF.

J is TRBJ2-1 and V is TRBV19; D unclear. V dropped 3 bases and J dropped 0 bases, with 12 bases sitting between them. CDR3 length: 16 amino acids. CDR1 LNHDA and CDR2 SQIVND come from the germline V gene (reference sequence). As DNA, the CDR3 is TGTGCCAGTAGTATTGGTCAGCGTCTCTCCTACAATGAGCAGTTCTTC. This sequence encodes CASSIGQRLSYNEQFF.

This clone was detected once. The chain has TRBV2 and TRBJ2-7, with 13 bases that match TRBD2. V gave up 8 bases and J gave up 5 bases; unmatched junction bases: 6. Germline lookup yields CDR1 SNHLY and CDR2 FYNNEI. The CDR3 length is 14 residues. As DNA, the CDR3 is TGTGCCAGCTGCGCCGGGACTAGCGGGGACGAGCAGTACTTC. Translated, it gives CASCAGTSGDEQYF. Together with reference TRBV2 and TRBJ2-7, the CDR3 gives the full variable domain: EPEVTQTPSHQVTQMGQEVILRCVPISNHLYFYWYRQILGQKVEFLVSFYNNEISEKSEIFDDQFSVERPDGSNFTLKIRSTKLEDSAMYFCASCAGTSGDEQYFGPGTRLTVT.

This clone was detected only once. CDR3: CAISGPGGQETQYF. DNA of the CDR3: TGTGCCATCAGTGGTCCAGGGGGCCAAGAGACCCAGTACTTC. The chain joins TRBV10-3 to TRBJ2-5; TRBD1 matches at 7 bases. The CDR3 sequence is 14 residues long. Germline trimming cut 4 bases from V and 1 base from J; bases unmatched to any gene: 3. Germline loops: CDR1 ENHRY, CDR2 SYGVKD.

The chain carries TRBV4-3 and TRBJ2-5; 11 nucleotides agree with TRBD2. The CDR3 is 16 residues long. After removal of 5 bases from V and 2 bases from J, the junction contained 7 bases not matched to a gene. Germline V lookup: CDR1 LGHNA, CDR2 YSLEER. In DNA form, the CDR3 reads TGCGCCAGCAGCATACAAGGGACTAGCGGACAAGAGACCCAGTACTTC. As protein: CASSIQGTSGQETQYF.

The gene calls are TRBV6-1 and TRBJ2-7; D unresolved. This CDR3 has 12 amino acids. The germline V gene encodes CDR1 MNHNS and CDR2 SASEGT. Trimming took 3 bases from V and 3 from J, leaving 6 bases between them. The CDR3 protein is CASSEAHYEQYF. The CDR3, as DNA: TGTGCCAGCAGTGAGGCTCACTACGAGCAGTACTTC.

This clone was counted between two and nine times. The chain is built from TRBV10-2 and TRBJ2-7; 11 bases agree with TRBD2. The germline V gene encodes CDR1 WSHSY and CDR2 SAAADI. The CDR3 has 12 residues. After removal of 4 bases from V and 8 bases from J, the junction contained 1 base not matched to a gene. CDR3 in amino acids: CASSVAGGQQYF. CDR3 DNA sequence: TGCGCCAGCAGTGTAGCGGGAGGGCAGCAGTACTTC.